The present T cell receptor (beta chain) was sequenced within a study of shared clonotypes between healthy human individuals. Naivety among CD8 cells was defined by CD45RO negativity and positive CCR7 selection, thereby excluding terminally differentiated effector memory CD45RA+ cells. Only in-frame clones appear in the TCRdb table, and some are missing; sequencing was by immunoSEQ multiplex PCR. The repertoire holds around 1.9 million clones, roughly 91% seen once, with about 1.5% in the top ten. The ends were cut back, 3 bases at V and 2 bases at J, with 17 bases in the middle. Germline V CDR1 and CDR2: WNHNN, SYGVQD (reference sequence). The CDR3 sequence is 16 residues long.

The clonotype comes from a man younger than 35 in good health. Some clones in this sample may be carry-over from other donors' samples. The sequenced sample was naive CD8+ T cells from PBMCs. The chain has TRBV10-1 and TRBJ2-7; tentatively, D is TRBD1 (6 bases). The CDR3 DNA reads TGCGCCAGCAGTGACCGACCGAACAGGGACCCCTACGAGCAGTACTTC. This encodes CASSDRPNRDPYEQYF.